A single sample is the source of the 26 T cell receptor beta chains below, sequenced in a study of blood T cell repertoires in COVID-19. Some clones are missing from TCRdb's copy, which holds only in-frame ones; the method was immunoSEQ multiplex PCR. The sample lists 200,000 or so clones, 75% to 90% seen once, with roughly 3.7% in the top ten. Sequencing was done on a sample of PBMCs or T cells enriched from blood (not recorded which). Source of these receptors: a woman under 30 in a cohort exposed to, infected with or recovered from COVID-19 (not recorded which).

The chain recombines TRBV7-2 with TRBJ2-7; no reliable D call. Germline CDR1 reads SGHTA; CDR2 reads FQGNSA. Deletions cut 2 bases from V and 3 bases from J, with 14 bases between. The CDR3 contains 15 residues. CDR3 DNA sequence: TGTGCCAGCAGCTTATCGAGCAAAAAGAACTACGAGCAGTACTTC. It specifies CASSLSSKKNYEQYF.

V is TRBV9 and J is TRBJ1-5, with D tentatively TRBD1 (5 bases). Germline lookup yields CDR1 SGDLS and CDR2 YYNGEE. Trimming cost V 2 bases and J 2 bases, with 5 bases left between them. This CDR3 contains 13 residues. Written as DNA, the CDR3 is TGTGCCAGCAGCGTGGGGCGCAATCAGCCCCAGCATTTT. Translation: CASSVGRNQPQHF.

The chain employs TRBV7-9 and TRBJ1-3, with 9 bases that match TRBD1. This CDR3 region has 17 residues. The V segment lost 2 bases and the J segment 0 bases; nucleotides outside the gene matches: 5. The germline CDR1 and CDR2 sequences are SEHNR and FQNEAQ (reference sequence). CDR3 DNA: TGTGCCAGCAGCTTATGGGGGACAGGGTTCTCTGGAAACACCATATATTTT. Its translation is CASSLWGTGFSGNTIYF.

This rearrangement joins TRBV28 to TRBJ2-7; TRBD2 matches 11 bases. This CDR3 has 14 amino acids. Germline V gene lookup returns CDR1 MDHEN and CDR2 SYDVKM. The junction had 7 bases not matched to a gene; V was cut back by 5 bases and J by 7 bases. This CDR3 reads CASSQLAGAREQYF. DNA for the CDR3: TGTGCCAGCAGTCAACTAGCGGGAGCTCGTGAGCAGTACTTC.

This rearrangement joins TRBV2 to TRBJ1-2; 9 positions agree with TRBD1. The CDR3 runs to 13 residues. Germline-derived CDR1 and CDR2 are SNHLY and FYNNEI. V dropped 3 bases and J dropped 8; count of bases not matched to a gene: 4. CDR3 DNA: TGTGCCAGCAGTGATACAGGGGGCTCAGGCTACACCTTC. Protein product: CASSDTGGSGYTF. The full variable domain, rest sourced from reference TRBV2 and TRBJ1-2, is EPEVTQTPSHQVTQMGQEVILRCVPISNHLYFYWYRQILGQKVEFLVSFYNNEISEKSEIFDDQFSVERPDGSNFTLKIRSTKLEDSAMYFCASSDTGGSGYTFGSGTRLTVV.

The V call is TRBV25-1, the J call TRBJ1-4; a weak D match, TRBD1 (5 bases). The V gene's germline CDR1 is MGHDK and CDR2 SYGVNS. V lost 4 bases and J 8 bases, leaving 20 bases between the germline ends. CDR3 length equals 16 residues. DNA for the CDR3: TGTGCCAGCAGTGCACTCGGGCAAGGGCGACAGGAAAAACTGTTTTTT. It translates to CASSALGQGRQEKLFF.

The chain joins TRBV28 to TRBJ1-6; D is undetermined. Germline V gives CDR1 MDHEN, CDR2 SYDVKM. CDR3 length equals 16 residues. Trimming removed 6 bases from V and 7 bases from J, with 19 bases in between. The CDR3 sequence: CASSPRPGPSNSPLHF. CDR3 bases: TGTGCCAGCAGCCCACGTCCTGGGCCCTCCAATTCACCCCTCCACTTT. The variable domain in full, completed from reference TRBV28 and TRBJ1-6, reads DVKVTQSSRYLVKRTGEKVFLECVQDMDHENMFWYRQDPGLGLRLIYFSYDVKMKEKGDIPEGYSVSREKKERFSLILESASTNQTSMYLCASSPRPGPSNSPLHFGNGTRLTVT.

The chain combines TRBV2 with TRBJ1-2, with 7 bases lining up with TRBD1. CDR1 SNHLY and CDR2 FYNNEI come from the germline V gene. After removal of 6 bases from V and 0 bases from J, the junction contained 13 bases not matched to a gene. The CDR3 is made up of 17 amino acids. The CDR3 reads CASRLGTGEDPNYGYTF. As DNA, the CDR3 is TGTGCCAGCAGATTGGGAACAGGGGAAGACCCTAACTATGGCTACACCTTC. Looking up the rest from reference TRBV2 and TRBJ1-2 gives the full variable domain: EPEVTQTPSHQVTQMGQEVILRCVPISNHLYFYWYRQILGQKVEFLVSFYNNEISEKSEIFDDQFSVERPDGSNFTLKIRSTKLEDSAMYFCASRLGTGEDPNYGYTFGSGTRLTVV.

V and J are TRBV5-6 and TRBJ1-4; TRBD1 aligns across 7 bases. The CDR3 extends over 13 amino acids. V shed 2 bases, J shed 9 bases, and the junction held 4 bases outside the gene matches. Germline values: CDR1 SGHDT, CDR2 YYEEEE. Here the CDR3 DNA reads TGTGCCAGCAGCTTCTCGACAGGGCAAAAACTGTTTTTT. Protein: CASSFSTGQKLFF.

This clone was seen just once. The V and J genes are TRBV2 and TRBJ2-1; 7 bases fit TRBD2. With 1 base clipped from V and 1 base from J, the junction kept 7 bases outside the gene matches. The CDR3 extends over 17 amino acids. CDR1 and CDR2 (germline): SNHLY, FYNNEI. CDR3 DNA sequence: TGTGCCAGCAGTGAAGGGGGGACTACTCCTTCCTACAATGAGCAGTTCTTC. Residues: CASSEGGTTPSYNEQFF.

This sequence joins TRBV24-1 and TRBJ1-1; D is unresolved. The CDR3 contains 13 residues. The germline V gene encodes CDR1 KGHDR and CDR2 SFDVKD. V was trimmed by 4 bases and J by 8 bases, leaving 13 bases between them. The CDR3 DNA sequence: TGTGCCACCAGTGACAACTCCCTAGCCGAAGCTTTCTTT. This sequence encodes CATSDNSLAEAFF.

CDR3 sequence: CASSPGHSGNTIYF. The CDR3 DNA follows: TGTGCCAGCAGCCCAGGACACTCTGGAAACACCATATATTTT. The gene calls are TRBV11-3 and TRBJ1-3; tentatively, D is TRBD1 (5 bases). Deletions cut 5 bases from V and 0 bases from J, with 8 bases between. The germline V gene has CDR1 SGHNT and CDR2 YENEEA. This CDR3 is built from 14 residues. The variable domain in full, with the rest retrieved from reference TRBV11-3 and TRBJ1-3, is EAGVVQSPRYKIIEKKQPVAFWCNPISGHNTLYWYLQNLGQGPELLIRYENEEAVDDSQLPKDRFSAERLKGVDSTLKIQPAELGDSAVYLCASSPGHSGNTIYFGEGSWLTVV.

V and J are TRBV14 and TRBJ2-7; D is possibly TRBD2 (5 bases). This CDR3 region has 16 residues. Germline CDR1 SGHDN, CDR2 FVKESK. The V end lost 0 bases, the J end lost 5 bases, and 17 bases lay between the germline ends. CDR3 DNA sequence: TGTGCCAGCAGCCAAGAAGGAGACGGGGTCCGCGACGAGCAGTACTTC. Encoded protein: CASSQEGDGVRDEQYF.

The chain links TRBV7-6 to TRBJ1-5, with 9 bases identical to TRBD1. The CDR3 is 17 amino acids. The germline CDR1 and CDR2 sequences are SGHVS and FNYEAQ. The V and J ends lost 5 bases and 2 bases, in that order; junction bases with no gene match: 10. The CDR3 loop reads CASSPGTGFEGNQPQHF. Here the CDR3 DNA reads TGTGCCAGCAGCCCCGGGACAGGGTTTGAGGGCAATCAGCCCCAGCATTTT.

The rearrangement uses TRBV18 and TRBJ2-2; 9 bases fit TRBD1. Germline V gene lookup returns CDR1 KGHSH and CDR2 LQKENI. V lost 0 bases and J lost 2; bases outside the gene matches: 4. CDR3 length: 17 residues. The CDR3 nucleotides read TGTGCCAGCTCACCACCCGACAGGGGGGCTAACACCGGGGAGCTGTTTTTT. Amino acids: CASSPPDRGANTGELFF. The entire variable domain, with the rest obtained from reference TRBV18 and TRBJ2-2, is as follows: NAGVMQNPRHLVRRRGQEARLRCSPMKGHSHVYWYRQLPEEGLKFMVYLQKENIIDESGMPKERFSAEFPKEGPSILRIQQVVRGDSAAYFCASSPPDRGANTGELFFGEGSRLTVL.

The CDR3 sequence: CSVRKQGANYGYTF. The DNA for the CDR3 is TGCAGCGTTCGAAAGCAGGGGGCTAACTATGGCTACACCTTC. The V gene is TRBV29-1, the J gene TRBJ1-2, with 7 bases that match TRBD1. CDR1 and CDR2 from the germline V gene are SQVTM and ANQGSEA. With 5 bases clipped from V and 0 bases from J, the junction kept 6 bases outside the gene matches. This CDR3 is built from 14 residues.

This clone was counted between two and nine times. This chain connects TRBV6-5 to TRBJ1-1, with D perhaps TRBD1 (5 bases). V was clipped by 0 bases and J by 10 bases, with 6 bases between them. The CDR3 length is 11 residues. Germline V gene data show CDR1 as MNHEY and CDR2 as SVGAGI. The CDR3 is CASSYSGGAFF. The CDR3, as DNA: TGTGCCAGCAGTTACTCGGGGGGAGCTTTCTTT.

The rearrangement joins TRBV5-8 to TRBJ2-1; maybe TRBD2 (6 bases). Looked up from germline, CDR1 is SGHTS and CDR2 is YDEGEE. The V and J ends lost 2 bases and 9 bases respectively, with 12 bases between them. There are 13 residues in the CDR3. In DNA form, the CDR3 reads TGTGCCAGCAGCTTTCAGGTCGGGAGTGAGCAGTTCTTC. It translates to CASSFQVGSEQFF.

The rearrangement joins TRBV2 to TRBJ2-7, with TRBD1 as a possible D gene (8 bases). The CDR3 is made up of 13 amino acids. CDR1 is SNHLY and CDR2 is FYNNEI in the germline V gene. V was shortened by 4 bases and J by 6 bases, with 13 bases between the two germline ends. The CDR3 nucleotides read TGTGCCAGCAGTGTGGACAGGGAGGGCGAGCAGTACTTC. Translation: CASSVDREGEQYF.

The chain joins TRBV5-6 to TRBJ1-2, with D uncertain. This CDR3 contains 16 residues. Per the germline V gene, CDR1 is SGHDT and CDR2 is YYEEEE. With 4 bases removed from V and 4 bases from J, the gap between germline ends came to 20 bases. CDR3 sequence: CASSRDGATRLYGYTF. The CDR3 DNA is TGTGCCAGCAGCCGAGACGGAGCTACCCGCCTCTATGGCTACACCTTC.

The sample holds one count of this clone. The chain links TRBV27 to TRBJ1-1; D is undetermined. V dropped 2 bases and J dropped 3 bases, with 13 bases sitting between them. Germline V CDR1 and CDR2: MNHEY, SMNVEV (reference sequence). This CDR3 contains 15 residues. CDR3 in amino acids: CASSLREGIDTEAFF. CDR3 nucleotide sequence: TGTGCCAGCAGTTTAAGGGAGGGTATCGACACTGAAGCTTTCTTT.

This sequence joins TRBV2 and TRBJ2-3; 7 bases agree with TRBD1. The CDR3 is 15 amino acids. Germline V gene sequence: CDR1 SNHLY, CDR2 FYNNEI. With V trimmed by 6 bases and J by 10 bases, 16 bases remained unmatched. CDR3 coding DNA: TGTGCCAGCAGCGACGGGACAGCACAGATAGGGCCGCAGTATTTT. Amino acids: CASSDGTAQIGPQYF.

J is TRBJ1-1 and V is TRBV19; 7 bases are shared with TRBD1. Trimming removed 10 bases from V and 5 bases from J; junction bases left unmatched: 10. The CDR3 has 13 amino acids. CDR1 and CDR2 from the germline V gene are LNHDA and SQIVND (reference sequence). The CDR3 nucleotides read TGTGCCACCCGAGCAGGGGGATATACTGAAGCTTTCTTT. This translates into CATRAGGYTEAFF. The variable domain in full, with the rest retrieved from reference TRBV19 and TRBJ1-1, is DGGITQSPKYLFRKEGQNVTLSCEQNLNHDAMYWYRQDPGQGLRLIYYSQIVNDFQKGDIAEGYSVSREKKESFPLTVTSAQKNPTAFYLCATRAGGYTEAFFGQGTRLTVV.

The chain links TRBV20-1 to TRBJ2-5; D might be TRBD2 (6 bases). V lost 7 bases and J lost 5, with 11 bases in between. CDR1 and CDR2 from the germline V gene are DFQATT and SNEGSKA (reference sequence). CDR3 length equals 11 residues. As DNA, the CDR3 is TGCAGTGGACTAGATTTGGAGACCCAGTACTTC. Translating it yields CSGLDLETQYF.

This chain's CDR3 is CASSLRGRREKLFF. CDR3 nucleotide sequence: TGTGCCAGCAGCTTACGGGGGAGGCGTGAAAAACTGTTTTTT. The rearrangement uses TRBV11-2 and TRBJ1-4; D might be TRBD1 (5 bases). The CDR3 totals 14 residues. The germline V gene has CDR1 SGHAT and CDR2 FQNNGV. Trimming cost V 2 bases and J 7 bases, with 11 bases left between them.

The rearrangement joins TRBV19 to TRBJ1-4; D perhaps matches TRBD1 (6 bases). CDR1 and CDR2 from the germline V gene are LNHDA and SQIVND (reference sequence). V was shortened by 6 bases and J by 0 bases, with 11 bases between the two germline ends. The CDR3 contains 15 residues. CDR3 sequence reads: CASSQGQTTNEKLFF. DNA for the CDR3: TGTGCCAGTAGCCAGGGGCAAACAACTAATGAAAAACTGTTTTTT.